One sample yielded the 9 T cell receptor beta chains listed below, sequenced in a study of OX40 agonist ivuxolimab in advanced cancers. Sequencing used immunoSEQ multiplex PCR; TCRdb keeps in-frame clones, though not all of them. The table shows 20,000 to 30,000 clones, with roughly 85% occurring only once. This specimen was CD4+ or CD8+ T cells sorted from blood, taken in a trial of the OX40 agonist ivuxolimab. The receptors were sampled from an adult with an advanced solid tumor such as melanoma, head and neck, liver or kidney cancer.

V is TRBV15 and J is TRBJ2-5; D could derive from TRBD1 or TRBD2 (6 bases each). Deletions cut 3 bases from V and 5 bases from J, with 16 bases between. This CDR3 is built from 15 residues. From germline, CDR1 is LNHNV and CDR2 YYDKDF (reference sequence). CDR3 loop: CATSSRQVGRETQYF. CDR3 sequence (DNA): TGTGCCACCAGCAGCCGACAGGTGGGGAGGGAGACCCAGTACTTC.

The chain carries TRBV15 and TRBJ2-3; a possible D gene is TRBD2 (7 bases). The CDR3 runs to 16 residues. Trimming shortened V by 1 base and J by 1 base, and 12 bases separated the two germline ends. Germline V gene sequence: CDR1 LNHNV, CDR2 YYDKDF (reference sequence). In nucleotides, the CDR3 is TGTGCCACCAGCAGAGGGGGGGCGGGGGGCACAGATACGCAGTATTTT. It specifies CATSRGGAGGTDTQYF.

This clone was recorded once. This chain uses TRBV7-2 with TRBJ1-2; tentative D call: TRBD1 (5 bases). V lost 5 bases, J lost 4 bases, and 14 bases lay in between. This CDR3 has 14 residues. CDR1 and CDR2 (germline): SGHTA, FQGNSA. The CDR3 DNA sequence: TGTGCCAGCAGCCCGCAGGGACCCCCCTATGGCTACACCTTC. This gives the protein CASSPQGPPYGYTF.

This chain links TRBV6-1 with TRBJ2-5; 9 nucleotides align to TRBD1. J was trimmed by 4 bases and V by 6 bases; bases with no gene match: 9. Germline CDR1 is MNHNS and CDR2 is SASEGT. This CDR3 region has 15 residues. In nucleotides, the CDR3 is TGTGCCAGCAGGGGGGACAGGGAATGGGGAGAGACCCAGTACTTC. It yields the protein CASRGDREWGETQYF.

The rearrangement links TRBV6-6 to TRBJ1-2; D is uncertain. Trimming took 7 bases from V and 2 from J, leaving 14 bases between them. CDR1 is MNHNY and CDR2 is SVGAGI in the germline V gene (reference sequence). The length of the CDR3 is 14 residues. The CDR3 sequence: CASIYSPQNYGYTF. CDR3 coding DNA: TGTGCCAGCATCTACTCTCCGCAGAACTATGGCTACACCTTC.

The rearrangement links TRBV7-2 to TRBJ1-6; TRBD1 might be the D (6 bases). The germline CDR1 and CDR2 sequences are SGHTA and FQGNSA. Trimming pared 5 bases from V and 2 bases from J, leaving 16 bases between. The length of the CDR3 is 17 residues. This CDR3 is CASSHRGRGTYNSPLHF. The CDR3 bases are TGTGCCAGCAGCCACAGAGGCAGGGGAACCTATAATTCACCCCTCCACTTT.

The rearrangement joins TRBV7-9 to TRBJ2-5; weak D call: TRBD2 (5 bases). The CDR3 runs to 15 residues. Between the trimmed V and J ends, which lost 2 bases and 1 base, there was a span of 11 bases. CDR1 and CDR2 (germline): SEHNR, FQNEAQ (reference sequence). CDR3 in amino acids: CASSLSVGSQETQYF. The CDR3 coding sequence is TGTGCCAGCAGCTTATCCGTGGGGAGCCAAGAGACCCAGTACTTC.

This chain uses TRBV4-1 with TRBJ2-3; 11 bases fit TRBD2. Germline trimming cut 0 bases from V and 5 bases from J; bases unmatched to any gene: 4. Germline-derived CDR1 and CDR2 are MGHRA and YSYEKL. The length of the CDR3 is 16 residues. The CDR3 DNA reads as TGCGCCAGCAGCCAAGATAGCGGGGGGGCGGGAGATACGCAGTATTTT. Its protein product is CASSQDSGGAGDTQYF.

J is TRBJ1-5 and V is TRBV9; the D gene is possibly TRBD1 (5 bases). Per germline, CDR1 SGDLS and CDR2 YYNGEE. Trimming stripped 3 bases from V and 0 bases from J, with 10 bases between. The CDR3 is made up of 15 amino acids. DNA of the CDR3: TGTGCCAGCAGCGAGGGACCGAATAGCAATCAGCCCCAGCATTTT. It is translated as CASSEGPNSNQPQHF.